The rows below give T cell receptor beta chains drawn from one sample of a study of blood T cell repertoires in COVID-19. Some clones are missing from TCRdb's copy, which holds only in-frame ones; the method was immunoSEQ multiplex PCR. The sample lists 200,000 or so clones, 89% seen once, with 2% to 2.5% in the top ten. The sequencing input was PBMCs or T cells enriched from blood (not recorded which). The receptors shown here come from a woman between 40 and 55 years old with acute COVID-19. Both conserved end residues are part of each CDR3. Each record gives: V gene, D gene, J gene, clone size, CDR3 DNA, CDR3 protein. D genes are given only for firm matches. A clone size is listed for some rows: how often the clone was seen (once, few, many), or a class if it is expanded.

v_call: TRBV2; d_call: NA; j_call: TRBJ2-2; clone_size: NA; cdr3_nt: TGTGCCAGCACCTACCTCGATGTACGGAACACCGGGGAGCTGTTTTTT; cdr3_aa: CASTYLDVRNTGELFF
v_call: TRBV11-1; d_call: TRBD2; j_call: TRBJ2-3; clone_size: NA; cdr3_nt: TGTGCCAGCAGCTTAGGTTGGGCGGGGGACCTGGATACGCAGTATTTT; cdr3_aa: CASSLGWAGDLDTQYF
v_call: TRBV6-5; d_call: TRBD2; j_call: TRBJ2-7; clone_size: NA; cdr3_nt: TGTGCCAGCAGTATTACTAGCGACTCCTACGAGCAGTACTTC; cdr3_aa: CASSITSDSYEQYF
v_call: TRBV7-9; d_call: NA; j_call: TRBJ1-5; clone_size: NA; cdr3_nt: TGTGCCAGCAGCCCGGGCGGGGGGCTCGGTCAGCCCCAGCATTTT; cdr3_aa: CASSPGGGLGQPQHF
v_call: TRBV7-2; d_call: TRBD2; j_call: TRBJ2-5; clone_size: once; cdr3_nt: TGTGCCAGCAGCTTAAGCCTAGCGGGGGGGCCCAGGAGAGAGACCCAGTACTTC; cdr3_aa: CASSLSLAGGPRRETQYF
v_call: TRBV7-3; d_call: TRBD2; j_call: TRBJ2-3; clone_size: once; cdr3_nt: TGTGCCAGCAGCGGTGGGGCTAGCGGGGGCACAGATACGCAGTATTTT; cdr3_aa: CASSGGASGGTDTQYF
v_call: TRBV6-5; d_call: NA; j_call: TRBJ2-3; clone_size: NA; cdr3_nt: TGTGCCAGCAGTCGCGGGGTACCCACAGATACGCAGTATTTT; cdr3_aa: CASSRGVPTDTQYF
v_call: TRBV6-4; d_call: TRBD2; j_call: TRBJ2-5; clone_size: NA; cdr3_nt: TGTGCCAGCACCCTTAGCGGGGGGAGAGGTAGGGCGGAGACCCAGTACTTC; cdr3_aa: CASTLSGGRGRAETQYF
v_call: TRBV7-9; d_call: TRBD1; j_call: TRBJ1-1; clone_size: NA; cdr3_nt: TGTGCCAGCAGCCTAACAGGGGGCAGGGCTGAAGCTTTCTTT; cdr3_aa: CASSLTGGRAEAFF
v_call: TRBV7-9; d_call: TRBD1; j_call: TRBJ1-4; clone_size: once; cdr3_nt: TGTGCCAGCAGCGGACAGGGAGGTTTGGAAAAACTGTTTTTT; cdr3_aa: CASSGQGGLEKLFF
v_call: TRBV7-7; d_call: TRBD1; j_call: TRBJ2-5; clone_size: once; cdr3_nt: TGTGCTAGCAGCCGCACAGGGGGCGGGGAGACCCAGTACTTC; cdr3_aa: CASSRTGGGETQYF
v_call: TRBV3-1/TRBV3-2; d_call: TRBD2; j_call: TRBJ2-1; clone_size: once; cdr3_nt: TGTGCCAGCAGCCAAGTACTAGCGGAATACAATGAGCAGTTCTTC; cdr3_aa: CASSQVLAEYNEQFF
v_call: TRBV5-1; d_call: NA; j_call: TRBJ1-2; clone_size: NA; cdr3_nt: TGCGCCAGCAGACCGGCAGTAGACTCAGCTAACTATGGCTACACCTTC; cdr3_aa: CASRPAVDSANYGYTF
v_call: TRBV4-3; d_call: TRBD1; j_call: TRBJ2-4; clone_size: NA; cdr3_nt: TGCGCCAGCAGCCCGGGGACAGACCTAGCCAAAAACATTCAGTACTTC; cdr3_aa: CASSPGTDLAKNIQYF
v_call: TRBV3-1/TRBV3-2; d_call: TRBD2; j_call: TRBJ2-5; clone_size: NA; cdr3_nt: TGTGCCAGCAGCTCCGGGACTAGCGGGGCCTGGTGGGAGACCCAGTACTTC; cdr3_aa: CASSSGTSGAWWETQYF
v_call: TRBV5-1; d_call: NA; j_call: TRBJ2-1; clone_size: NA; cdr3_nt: TGCGCCAGCAGCTTGAGCGAAGTGTCCTACAATGAGCAGTTCTTC; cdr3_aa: CASSLSEVSYNEQFF
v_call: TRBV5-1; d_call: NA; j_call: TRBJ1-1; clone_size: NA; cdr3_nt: TGCGCCAGCAAAGGGGTGAACACTGAAGCTTTCTTT; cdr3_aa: CASKGVNTEAFF
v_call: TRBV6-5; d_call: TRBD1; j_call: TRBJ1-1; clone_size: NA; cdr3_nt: TGTGCCAGCGCATACAGGGGGTTGAACACTGAAGCTTTCTTT; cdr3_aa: CASAYRGLNTEAFF
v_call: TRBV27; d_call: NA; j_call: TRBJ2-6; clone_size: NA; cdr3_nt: TGTGCCAGCAGGGAAGGACAGCCTGGGGCCAACGTCCTGACTTTC; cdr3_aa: CASREGQPGANVLTF
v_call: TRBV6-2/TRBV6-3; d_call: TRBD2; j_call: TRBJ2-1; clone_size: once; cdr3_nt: TGTGCCAGCAGTTCGTATAAAATAGGGACTAGCGGATACAATGAGCAGTTCTTC; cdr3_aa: CASSSYKIGTSGYNEQFF
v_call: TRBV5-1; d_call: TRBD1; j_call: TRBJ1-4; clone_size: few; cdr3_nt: TGCGCCAGCAGAATAAAAACAGGGGGCAACGGAGAAAAACTGTTTTTT; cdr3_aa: CASRIKTGGNGEKLFF
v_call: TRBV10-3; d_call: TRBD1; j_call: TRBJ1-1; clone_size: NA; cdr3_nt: TGTGCCATCAAAGGACAGGCCCTGACTGAAGCTTTCTTT; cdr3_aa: CAIKGQALTEAFF
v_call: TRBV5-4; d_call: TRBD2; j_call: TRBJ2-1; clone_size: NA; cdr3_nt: TGTGCCAGCAGGCGGGGGGGCTACCACAATGAGCAGTTCTTC; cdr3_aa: CASRRGGYHNEQFF
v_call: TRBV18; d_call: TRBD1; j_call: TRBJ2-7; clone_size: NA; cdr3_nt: TGTGCCAGCTCACTCACGAATCCGGGACAGGGTGGGTCCGAGCAGTACTTC; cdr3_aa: CASSLTNPGQGGSEQYF
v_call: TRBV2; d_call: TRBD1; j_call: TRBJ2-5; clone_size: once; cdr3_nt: TGTGCCAGCACTGGACAGGGGGCTGGGACCCAGTACTTC; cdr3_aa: CASTGQGAGTQYF
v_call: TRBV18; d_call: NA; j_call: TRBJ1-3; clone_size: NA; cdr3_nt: TGTGCCAGCTCACCTGGGCCTGGTGATGGAAACACCATATATTTT; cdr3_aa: CASSPGPGDGNTIYF
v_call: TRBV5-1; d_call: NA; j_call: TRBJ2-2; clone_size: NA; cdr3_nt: TGCGCCAGCAGCGACGCAGGGTTCACCGGGGAGCTGTTTTTT; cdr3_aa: CASSDAGFTGELFF
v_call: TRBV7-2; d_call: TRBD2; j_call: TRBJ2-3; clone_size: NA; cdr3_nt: TGTGCCAGCAGCTCCCAAGCGGGAGTTAGCACAGATACGCAGTATTTT; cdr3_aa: CASSSQAGVSTDTQYF
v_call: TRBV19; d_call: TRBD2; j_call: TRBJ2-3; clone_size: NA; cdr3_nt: TGTGCCAGTAGTAACCAGAGAGCGGGGACCTCAGATACGCAGTATTTT; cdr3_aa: CASSNQRAGTSDTQYF
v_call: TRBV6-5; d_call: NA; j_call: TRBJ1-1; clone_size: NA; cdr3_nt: TGTGCCAGCAGTATCGTAGGGGTTCGCACTGAAGCTTTCTTT; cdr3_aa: CASSIVGVRTEAFF
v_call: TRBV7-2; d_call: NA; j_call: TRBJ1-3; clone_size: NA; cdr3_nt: TGTGCCAGCAGCATCCAAGGAAACACCATATATTTT; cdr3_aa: CASSIQGNTIYF
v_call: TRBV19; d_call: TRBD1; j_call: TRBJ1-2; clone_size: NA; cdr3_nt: TGTGCCAGTAGAGGACAGGGGCTTGGCGGTGGCTACACCTTC; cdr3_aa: CASRGQGLGGGYTF
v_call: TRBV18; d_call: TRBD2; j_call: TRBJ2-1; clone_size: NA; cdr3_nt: TGTGCCAGCTCGTCGGGGAGGGATGAGCAGTTCTTC; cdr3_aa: CASSSGRDEQFF
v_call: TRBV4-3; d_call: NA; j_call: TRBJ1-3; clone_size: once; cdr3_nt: TGCGCCAGCAGCCAAGAAGAGGGCCAGCGGAACACCATATATTTT; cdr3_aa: CASSQEEGQRNTIYF
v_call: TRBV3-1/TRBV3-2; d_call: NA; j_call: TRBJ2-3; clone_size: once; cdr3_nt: TGTGCCAGCAGCCAAGAGGGCCGGGAAATAGATACGCAGTATTTT; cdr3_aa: CASSQEGREIDTQYF
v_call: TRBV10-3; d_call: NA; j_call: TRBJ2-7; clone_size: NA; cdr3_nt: TGTGCCATCAGTGTAGAAGGGGCTACCTACGAGCAGTACTTC; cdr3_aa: CAISVEGATYEQYF
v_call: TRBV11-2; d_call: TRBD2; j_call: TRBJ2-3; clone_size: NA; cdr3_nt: TGTGCCAGCAGCCCCCCTGGGACTAGCGGGACCACAGATACGCAGTATTTT; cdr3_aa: CASSPPGTSGTTDTQYF
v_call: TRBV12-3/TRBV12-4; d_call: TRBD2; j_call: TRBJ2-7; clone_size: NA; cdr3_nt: TGTGCCAGCAAACTAGCGGGGGACTACGAGCAGTACTTC; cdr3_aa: CASKLAGDYEQYF
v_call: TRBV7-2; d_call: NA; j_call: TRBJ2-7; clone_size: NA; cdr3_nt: TGTGCCAGCAGCTTAACACCGGGACTTAACCGATACGAGCAGTACTTC; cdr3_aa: CASSLTPGLNRYEQYF
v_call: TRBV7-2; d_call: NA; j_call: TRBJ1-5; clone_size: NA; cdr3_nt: TGTGCCAGCAGCCCTAGGCGCCTGAACATGAATCAGCCCCAGCATTTT; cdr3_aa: CASSPRRLNMNQPQHF
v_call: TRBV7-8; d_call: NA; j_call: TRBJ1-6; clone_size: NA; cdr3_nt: TGTGCCAGCAGCTTATCCGGGTCCGGAGGGTATAATTCACCCCTCCACTTT; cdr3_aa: CASSLSGSGGYNSPLHF
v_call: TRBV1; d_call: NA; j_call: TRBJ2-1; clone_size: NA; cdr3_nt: TGCACCAGCATTCCGGGGGGAGGGCCCGCCTACAATGAGCAGTTCTTC; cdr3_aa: CTSIPGGGPAYNEQFF
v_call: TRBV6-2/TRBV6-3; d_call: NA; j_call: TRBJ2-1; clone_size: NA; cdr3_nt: TGTGCCAGCAGTTCCGGTCAGGGGTCCTACAATGAGCAGTTCTTC; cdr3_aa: CASSSGQGSYNEQFF
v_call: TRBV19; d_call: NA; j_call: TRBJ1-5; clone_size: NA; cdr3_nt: TGTGCCAGTAGTATGGGGGCAGATCTATATAGCAATCAGCCCCAGCATTTT; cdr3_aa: CASSMGADLYSNQPQHF
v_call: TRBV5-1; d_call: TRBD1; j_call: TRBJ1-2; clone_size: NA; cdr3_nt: TGCGCCAGCAGCTCAGTAACAGGGACAGACTATGGCTACACCTTC; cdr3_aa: CASSSVTGTDYGYTF
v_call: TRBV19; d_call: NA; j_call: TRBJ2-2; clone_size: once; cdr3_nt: TGTGCCAGTAGTATTCCGGCAGGGGTTAGAGGCGGGGAGCTGTTTTTT; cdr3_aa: CASSIPAGVRGGELFF